Reported below is one T cell receptor beta chain. Trimming removed 0 bases at V and 5 bases at J, with 13 bases between. Per the germline V gene, CDR1 is SGHRS and CDR2 is YFSETQ. The CDR3 consists of 15 residues. The sample originates from a study of cytomegalovirus exposure and HLA in healthy donors. The PCR made use of 60 Vbeta and 13 Jbeta primers. Data came from immunoSEQ multiplex PCR; TCRdb stores just in-frame clones and leaves some out. This sample contains 95,000 to 150,000 clones. The TCR was taken from a man under 40 in good health and CMV-seronegative. The specimen was PBMCs. The chain has TRBV5-1 and TRBJ2-3, with D tentatively TRBD2 (6 bases). The CDR3 loop is CASSLAMTRRDTQYF. DNA for the CDR3: TGCGCCAGCAGCTTGGCCATGACTAGGCGAGATACGCAGTATTTT.